The rows below give T cell receptor beta chains drawn from one sample of a study of blood T cell repertoires in COVID-19. TCRdb's table, derived via immunoSEQ multiplex PCR, lists solely in-frame clones and lacks some. The table shows about 96,000 clones, with roughly 90% occurring only once. Sequencing was carried out using peripheral blood. Receptor source: a human donor with COVID-19, enrolled during active disease. The donor label of this sample is uncertain. Both conserved end residues are part of each CDR3. A D gene is named only where the DNA matches it firmly. Some rows mark clone size as missing; the rest say once, few, many or name a class of expanded clone.

d_call	clone_size	j_call	v_call	cdr3_aa	cdr3_nt
TRBD1	.	TRBJ1-2	TRBV10-3	CAISESKDRRDSNYGYTF	TGTGCCATCAGTGAGTCAAAGGACAGGAGGGACTCAAACTATGGCTACACCTTC
TRBD1	.	TRBJ1-2	TRBV28	CASSTYRGRIINYGYTF	TGTGCCAGCAGTACCTACAGGGGCCGCATAATTAACTATGGCTACACCTTC
TRBD1	.	TRBJ2-2	TRBV7-6	CASSATGQSWTGELFF	TGTGCCAGCAGCGCAACGGGACAGTCGTGGACCGGGGAGCTGTTTTTT
.	.	TRBJ2-3	TRBV29-1	CSEIAGTDTQYF	TGCAGCGAAATAGCGGGCACAGATACGCAGTATTTT
.	.	TRBJ1-3	TRBV6-6	CASSYSGAYSGNTIYF	TGTGCCAGCAGTTACTCAGGAGCGTACTCTGGAAACACCATATATTTT
.	.	TRBJ2-5	TRBV13	CASSSGSGRGETQYF	TGTGCCAGCAGCTCCGGTAGCGGCCGTGGGGAGACCCAGTACTTC
.	.	TRBJ1-2	TRBV13	CASSLGEQVAGYTF	TGTGCCAGCAGCTTAGGCGAACAGGTGGCTGGCTACACCTTC
.	once	TRBJ1-4	TRBV19	CASSSDPEKEEKLFF	TGTGCCAGTAGTAGCGACCCCGAAAAGGAGGAAAAACTGTTTTTT
.	.	TRBJ1-1	TRBV5-5	CASSRGGTVNTEAFF	TGTGCCAGCAGCCGGGGGGGCACGGTGAACACTGAAGCTTTCTTT
TRBD2	.	TRBJ2-5	TRBV20-1	CSASLSPTSGLGTQYF	TGCAGTGCTAGTCTCTCCCCGACTAGCGGTTTAGGGACCCAGTACTTC
TRBD1	.	TRBJ2-7	TRBV13	CASSLRGGTGGFYEQYF	TGTGCCAGCAGTTTACGGGGCGGGACAGGTGGATTCTACGAGCAGTACTTC
TRBD1	.	TRBJ2-5	TRBV10-2	CASTARDSYKETQYF	TGCGCCAGCACAGCCCGGGACAGCTACAAAGAGACCCAGTACTTC
.	.	TRBJ2-1	TRBV12-5	CASGLLGDRLNEQFF	TGTGCTAGTGGCCTTCTCGGTGACAGATTAAATGAGCAGTTCTTC
TRBD1	.	TRBJ2-4	TRBV25-1	CASSESGTGKNIQYF	TGTGCCAGCAGTGAATCCGGGACAGGGAAAAACATTCAGTACTTC
.	.	TRBJ1-6	TRBV11-2	CASSPETGISSPLHF	TGTGCCAGCAGCCCAGAGACGGGGATAAGTTCACCCCTCCACTTT
TRBD2	.	TRBJ2-5	TRBV4-2	CASSQDLGAGGQTQYF	TGTGCCAGCAGCCAAGACCTGGGAGCGGGAGGCCAGACCCAGTACTTC
TRBD1	.	TRBJ1-2	TRBV6-5	CASRLQTGNYGYTF	TGTGCCAGCAGGCTTCAGACAGGGAACTATGGCTACACCTTC
TRBD1	.	TRBJ2-5	TRBV2	CASNTGALQETQYF	TGTGCCAGCAACACAGGGGCCTTGCAAGAGACCCAGTACTTC
.	.	TRBJ2-5	TRBV15	CATSRDPGTEQGQYF	TGTGCCACCAGCAGAGATCCCGGGACGGAACAGGGCCAGTACTTC
.	few	TRBJ2-1	TRBV6-5	CASSYGLALYNEQFF	TGTGCCAGCAGTTACGGTTTAGCCCTCTACAATGAGCAGTTCTTC
TRBD2	.	TRBJ2-3	TRBV18	CASSPWSSGRPDTQYF	TGTGCCAGCTCGCCGTGGAGTAGCGGGCGTCCAGATACGCAGTATTTT
.	.	TRBJ1-6	TRBV3-1/TRBV3-2	CASSQDRPGVYNSPLHF	TGTGCCAGCAGCCAAGATAGGCCCGGGGTTTATAATTCACCCCTCCACTTT
.	.	TRBJ1-1	TRBV5-6	CASRGPGRRFTEAFF	TGTGCCAGCAGGGGCCCCGGTAGGAGGTTCACTGAAGCTTTCTTT
.	medium-sized	TRBJ1-1	TRBV10-3	CASPTGWNTEAFF	TGTGCCAGCCCGACAGGCTGGAACACTGAAGCTTTCTTT
TRBD1	.	TRBJ1-2	TRBV5-5	CASSLAGTVDYGYTF	TGTGCCAGCAGCTTGGCCGGGACAGTGGACTATGGCTACACCTTC
.	.	TRBJ2-7	TRBV7-9	CASTHRDINSYEQYF	TGTGCCAGCACACACCGGGACATCAACTCCTACGAGCAGTACTTC
.	.	TRBJ1-5	TRBV2	CASSELTVEPQHF	TGTGCCAGCAGTGAATTAACGGTCGAGCCCCAGCATTTT
.	few	TRBJ1-1	TRBV7-9	CASSPRAADLLNTEAFF	TGTGCCAGCAGCCCCCGAGCGGCGGATTTGCTGAACACTGAAGCTTTCTTT
.	.	TRBJ2-7	TRBV2	CASSELWYEQYF	TGTGCCAGCAGTGAACTATGGTACGAGCAGTACTTC
.	.	TRBJ1-2	TRBV18	CASSPGQRTPNYGYTF	TGTGCCAGCTCACCCGGACAGCGAACCCCTAACTATGGCTACACCTTC
TRBD1	once	TRBJ2-7	TRBV18	CASSLTGTASYEQYF	TGTGCCAGCTCCCTTACCGGGACAGCTAGTTACGAGCAGTACTTC
TRBD1	.	TRBJ2-7	TRBV2	CASRDDRAYEQYF	TGTGCCAGCAGAGATGACAGGGCTTACGAGCAGTACTTC
.	.	TRBJ1-3	TRBV5-1	CASSLAGDTIYF	TGCGCCAGCAGCTTGGCGGGGGACACCATATATTTT
.	.	TRBJ1-5	TRBV27	CASSPRPGANQPQHF	TGTGCCAGCAGCCCCCGGCCTGGGGCAAATCAGCCCCAGCATTTT
TRBD2	.	TRBJ2-7	TRBV28	CASRDSGREYEQYF	TGTGCCAGCAGGGACTCAGGGAGGGAGTACGAGCAGTACTTC
.	.	TRBJ1-5	TRBV2	CASSPDYFGQPQHF	TGTGCCAGCAGTCCGGACTATTTCGGCCAGCCCCAGCATTTT
.	.	TRBJ1-1	TRBV6-5	CASSNAPVNTEAFF	TGTGCCAGCAGTAACGCTCCAGTGAACACTGAAGCTTTCTTT
.	.	TRBJ2-5	TRBV5-4	CASSHGLSQETQYF	TGTGCCAGCAGCCATGGCTTGTCCCAAGAGACCCAGTACTTC
.	.	TRBJ2-3	TRBV11-2	CASSPWDITDTQYF	TGTGCCAGCAGCCCCTGGGACATCACAGATACGCAGTATTTT
TRBD1	.	TRBJ1-2	TRBV10-3	CAISDEGQGYGYTF	TGTGCCATCAGTGACGAAGGACAGGGATATGGCTACACCTTC
.	.	TRBJ2-7	TRBV19	CASSRWGKQGEQYF	TGTGCCAGTAGTAGGTGGGGTAAACAGGGCGAGCAGTACTTC
.	.	TRBJ1-2	TRBV7-3	CASSLMVGEYGYTF	TGTGCCAGCAGCTTAATGGTAGGAGAATATGGCTACACCTTC
.	.	TRBJ2-3	TRBV7-3	CASSLNRGYTDTQYF	TGTGCCAGCAGCTTAAATCGCGGCTACACAGATACGCAGTATTTT
.	once	TRBJ1-4	TRBV11-2	CASSMRQIQGEKLFF	TGTGCCAGCAGCATGAGACAGATCCAAGGTGAAAAACTGTTTTTT
.	.	TRBJ2-1	TRBV5-1	CASSLGSGAYNEQFF	TGCGCCAGCAGCTTGGGATCAGGGGCCTACAATGAGCAGTTCTTC
.	.	TRBJ1-1	TRBV19	CASSTFLQASGNTEAFF	TGTGCCAGTAGTACCTTTCTACAGGCCTCCGGTAACACTGAAGCTTTCTTT
.	.	TRBJ2-6	TRBV21-1	CASSKKKGARGANVLTF	TGTGCCAGCAGCAAGAAGAAGGGGGCGCGTGGGGCCAACGTCCTGACTTTC
.	.	TRBJ1-4	TRBV6-5	CASSYGGEKLFF	TGTGCCAGCAGTTACGGAGGAGAAAAACTGTTTTTT
TRBD1	.	TRBJ1-5	TRBV6-5	CASSYSGTGDQPQHF	TGTGCCAGCAGTTACTCCGGGACAGGGGATCAGCCCCAGCATTTT
.	.	TRBJ1-1	TRBV7-9	CASSFIGGGRTEAFF	TGTGCCAGCAGCTTTATCGGGGGTGGTAGGACTGAAGCTTTCTTT
.	.	TRBJ1-6	TRBV9	CASNLNPGSDSPLHF	TGTGCCAGCAACCTAAACCCGGGGTCGGACTCACCCCTCCACTTT
.	.	TRBJ1-2	TRBV5-4	CASSLDRARHYGYTF	TGTGCCAGCAGCTTGGACAGGGCGAGGCACTATGGCTACACCTTC